This record covers a single TCR beta chain. In the source study's methods: By means of reference gene primer amplification, nucleated cell counts were estimated. Sequencing used immunoSEQ multiplex PCR; TCRdb keeps in-frame clones, though not all of them. V, J and clone size reflect that table, while D and trimming were determined from the DNA. The data hold some 140,000 clones, with roughly three quarters observed a single time. The sample is drawn from a study of blood T cell repertoires in COVID-19. This TCR derives from a man at least 80 years old with acute or convalescent COVID-19. The sequenced material came from peripheral blood.

This CDR3 is CASSPPGGYNSPLHF. The CDR3 DNA reads TGCGCCAGCAGCCCGCCAGGGGGCTATAATTCACCCCTCCACTTT. The V gene is TRBV4-1, the J gene TRBJ1-6; 7 bases agree with TRBD1. The V gene end was trimmed by 4 bases and the J gene end by 3 bases; junction bases not matched to a gene: 3. Per germline, CDR1 MGHRA and CDR2 YSYEKL. There are 15 residues in the CDR3.